The present T cell receptor (beta chain) was sequenced within a study of T cell repertoires in cytomegalovirus infection. There are a few counts of this clonotype. No antigen is known for it. Each CDR3 protein is one row after TCRdb ran MiXCR on the reads. There are 100,000 or so distinct CDR3 sequences in the sample; under 25% occur only once, and about 39% lies in the top ten. Trimming left V 8 bases short and J 4 bases short, with 8 bases between. The germline gives CDR1 SEHNR, CDR2 FQNEAQ (reference sequence). The CDR3 runs to 11 residues. Study-wide results and caveats: Identification of carriers of CMV plus the relevant HLA was achieved through cumulative public TCR beta family frequency.

This sequence was found in a human donor in good health (CMV status not recorded). Some clones in this sample may be carry-over from other donors' samples. The genes are TRBV7-9 and TRBJ1-1; D is unresolved. Material for sequencing was CD8+ T cells from PBMCs. CDR3 in DNA: TGTGCCAGCGACCCGGGCACTGAAGCTTTCTTT. Residues: CASDPGTEAFF. Complete variable domain (other parts from reference TRBV7-9 and TRBJ1-1): DTGVSQNPRHKITKRGQNVTFRCDPISEHNRLYWYRQTLGQGPEFLTYFQNEAQLEKSRLLSDRFSAERPKGSFSTLEIQRTEQGDSAMYLCASDPGTEAFFGQGTRLTVV.